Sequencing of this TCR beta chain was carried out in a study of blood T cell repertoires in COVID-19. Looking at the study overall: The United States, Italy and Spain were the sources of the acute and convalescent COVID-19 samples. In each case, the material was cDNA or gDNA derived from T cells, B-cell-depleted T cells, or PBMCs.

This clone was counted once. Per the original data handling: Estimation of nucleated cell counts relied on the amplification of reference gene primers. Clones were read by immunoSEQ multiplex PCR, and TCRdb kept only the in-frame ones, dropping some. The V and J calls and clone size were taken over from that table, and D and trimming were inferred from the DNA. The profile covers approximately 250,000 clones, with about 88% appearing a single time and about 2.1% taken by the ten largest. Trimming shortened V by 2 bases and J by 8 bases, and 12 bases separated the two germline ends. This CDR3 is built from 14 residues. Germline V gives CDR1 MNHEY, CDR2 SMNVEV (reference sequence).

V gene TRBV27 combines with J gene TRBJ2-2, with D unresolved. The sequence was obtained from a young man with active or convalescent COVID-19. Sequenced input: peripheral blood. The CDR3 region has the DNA TGTGCCAGCAGTTTAGACTGGCGAAGGGGGGAGCTGTTTTTT. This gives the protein CASSLDWRRGELFF.